This T cell receptor beta chain was sequenced for a study of blood T cell repertoires in COVID-19. In the study overall: Material from acute and convalescent COVID-19 was sourced from the United States, Italy and Spain. T cells, B-cell-depleted T cells, or PBMCs provided the cDNA or gDNA that served as material.

Source study methods: Reference gene primer amplification yielded estimated nucleated cell counts. The assay was immunoSEQ multiplex PCR, and TCRdb's table has in-frame clones only and misses some. For V, J and clone size, that table is used; D and trimming come from the DNA. The table shows hundreds of thousands of clones, with around 88% occurring only once. One Seattle source followed patients from active infection through their disease course. The CDR3 is made up of 13 amino acids. V was shortened by 6 bases and J by 1 base, with 9 bases between the two germline ends. This sequence joins TRBV12-3 or TRBV12-4 and TRBJ1-1, with D unclear. Sequenced: peripheral blood. This sequence was found in a woman of 80 years or more with COVID-19, enrolled during active disease. For the CDR3, the DNA is TGTGCCAGCAGCGCGTTTCCGAACACTGAAGCTTTCTTT. This gives the protein CASSAFPNTEAFF.